This T cell receptor (beta chain) was profiled in a study of human T cells and chemical hapten exposure (dated by TCRdb to the early 2020s). With regard to the full study: Libraries were pooled for sequencing, and variation in per-sample TCR yields was attributed mainly to small differences in library volumes within the pool. In alopecia patients, the study followed how the peripheral blood TCR repertoire changed in vivo over primary and secondary sensitization to diphenylcyclopropenone (DPC), a hapten. From each blood RNA sample, both TCR alpha and TCR beta chains were sequenced. Results and caveats for the whole study, not just this receptor: DPC sensitization did not change how many TCRs were above 1 in 1000 frequency, and no evidence was found of alterations in global repertoire structure. Repeated subsampling changed both the strength of the expansion versus patch-test correlation and the threshold at which that correlation became significant.

Including cysteine and phenylalanine, the CDR3 has 15 amino acids. Left in the record is the CDR3 DNA by itself, 45 bases read in frame from the first base. CDR1 is given as LNHDA and CDR2 as SQIVND, both from the germline V gene (reference sequence). Ends trimmed: V by 5 bases, J by 4 bases; bases unmatched to a gene: 5. The protocol used for the library was RACE. Sequencing was carried out with a NextSeq 500. During library preparation, unique molecular identifiers were attached to individual cDNA molecules so that TCRs could be counted in a quantitative, reproducible way. As for the authors' bioinformatics: The median number of TCRs per sample was some 100,000, ranging from about 20,000 to 750,000. V, J and CDR3 annotation of the TCR reads was carried out using the Decombinator software suite. Every sample was subsampled to the same number of TCRs (28,000) for the PS versus PT1 abundance plots. TCRs were defined as expanded if absent before sensitization and observed at least eight times at the 2-week time point. The public sequencing data were trimmed at Q25 with fastp and processed into clonotypes with MiXCR by TCRdb, which kept only in-frame beta chains. CDR3 protein duplicates are merged, each entry listing the most common genes and DNA. For this entry, the V and J calls and clone size follow TCRdb and not the study's own pipeline. In this sample the table shows roughly 130,000 distinct CDR3 sequences, around 8.3% of which occur a single time. The ten largest clonotypes hold around 1.9% of the sample.

The meaning of the sample's time point label: healthy volunteer bleed at 2 weeks. Total RNA was extracted from unfractionated whole blood that had been collected in Tempus Blood RNA tubes. Roughly 5 healthy volunteers were used as TCR sequencing controls and were bled at day 0, 2 weeks and 6 weeks. Remarks on this clonotype: Which antigen it targets is not known. No base quality values were provided; no much bigger clone lies one nucleotide off.

The chain joins TRBV19 to TRBJ2-1, and 10 junction bases match TRBD2. Sequencing used whole blood. This TCR derives from a male donor in good health. Some clones in this sample may be carry-over from other donors' samples. The CDR3 region has the sequence CASSVLAGEYNEQFF. In nucleotides, the sequence is TGTGCCAGTAGTGTGCTAGCGGGGGAATACAATGAGCAGTTCTTC.